The clone carrying this TCR beta chain appeared a single time. These data originate in a study of T cell responses to AZD1222 COVID-19 vaccine. CDR1 is MNHEY and CDR2 is SVGAGI in the germline V gene. There are 13 residues in the CDR3. V dropped 6 bases and J dropped 1 base, with 9 bases sitting between them. This table comes from immunoSEQ multiplex PCR, and its TCRdb copy is limited to in-frame clones, with some not included. The table includes approximately 100,000 clones, around 90% detected once. The clonotype was recovered from an adult who received the AZD1222 COVID-19 vaccine. The sequencing used peripheral blood, collected 28 days after the second AZD1222 dose. The chain joins TRBV6-5 to TRBJ1-1; D gene uncertain. As DNA, the CDR3 is TGTGCCAGCAGCCGTCGACAGAACACTGAAGCTTTCTTT. This codes for CASSRRQNTEAFF.